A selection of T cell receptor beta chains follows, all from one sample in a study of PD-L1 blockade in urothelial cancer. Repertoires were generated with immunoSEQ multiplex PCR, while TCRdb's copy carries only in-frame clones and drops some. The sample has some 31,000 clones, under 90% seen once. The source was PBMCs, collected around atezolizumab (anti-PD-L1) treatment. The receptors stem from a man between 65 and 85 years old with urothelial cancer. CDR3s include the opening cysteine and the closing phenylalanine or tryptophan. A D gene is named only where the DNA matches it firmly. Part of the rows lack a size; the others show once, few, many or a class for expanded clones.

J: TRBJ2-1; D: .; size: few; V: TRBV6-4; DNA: TGTGCCAGCAGTGACCAATACAGTGAGCAGTTCTTC; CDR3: CASSDQYSEQFF
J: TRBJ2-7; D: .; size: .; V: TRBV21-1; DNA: TGTGCCAACCACCGGGACAGGGGCCCCTACGAGCAGTACTTC; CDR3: CANHRDRGPYEQYF
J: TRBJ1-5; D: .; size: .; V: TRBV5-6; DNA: TGTGCCAGCAGCTTGGGTGCCCAGGGTAATCAGCCCCAGCATTTT; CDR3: CASSLGAQGNQPQHF
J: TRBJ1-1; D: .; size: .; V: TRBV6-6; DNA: TGTGCCAGCAGTTACTCCAGTGACACTGAAGCTTTCTTT; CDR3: CASSYSSDTEAFF
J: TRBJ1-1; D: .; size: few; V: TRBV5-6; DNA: TGTGCCAGCAGCTTGGGGGGGCCGACTGAAGCTTTCTTT; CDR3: CASSLGGPTEAFF
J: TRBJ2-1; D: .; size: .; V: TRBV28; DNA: TGTGCCAGCAGTTTATCCCCGACAGGATCCTACAATGAGCAGTTCTTC; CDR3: CASSLSPTGSYNEQFF
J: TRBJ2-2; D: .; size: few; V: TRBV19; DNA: TGTGCCAGTAAATGGAGGGCTGGCGGGGAGCTGTTTTTT; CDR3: CASKWRAGGELFF
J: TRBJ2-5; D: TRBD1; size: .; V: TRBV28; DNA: TGTGCCAGCAGCCGTCGGACAGGGGGCGGAGAGACCCAGTACTTC; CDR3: CASSRRTGGGETQYF
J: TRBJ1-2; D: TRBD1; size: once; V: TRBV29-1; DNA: TGCAGCGTTGACCCACAGGGGCCCTATGGCTACACCTTC; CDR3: CSVDPQGPYGYTF
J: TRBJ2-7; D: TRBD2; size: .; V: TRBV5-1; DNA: TGCGCCAGCAGCTCCGGGACTAGCGGCGACCCTACGGACGAGCAGTACTTC; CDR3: CASSSGTSGDPTDEQYF
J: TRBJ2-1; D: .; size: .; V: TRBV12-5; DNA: TGTGCTAGTGGTTTGGGAGGGCCTTACAATGAGCAGTTCTTC; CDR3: CASGLGGPYNEQFF
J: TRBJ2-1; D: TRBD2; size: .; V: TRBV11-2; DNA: TGTGCCAGCAGCTTAGTGAGCGGGGGGCCTTCCGATGAGCAGTTCTTC; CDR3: CASSLVSGGPSDEQFF
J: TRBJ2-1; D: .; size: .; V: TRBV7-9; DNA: TGTGCCACGTCGGGTGGGGGCCTTTACAATGAGCAGTTCTTC; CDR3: CATSGGGLYNEQFF
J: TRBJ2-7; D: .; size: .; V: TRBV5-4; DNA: TGTGCCAGCACCATAGGGACTGATAACTACGAGCAGTACTTC; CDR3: CASTIGTDNYEQYF
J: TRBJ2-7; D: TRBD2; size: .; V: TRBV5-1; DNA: TGCGCCAGCAGAAGCGGGGGGGCCAGGGACGAGCAGTACTTC; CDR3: CASRSGGARDEQYF
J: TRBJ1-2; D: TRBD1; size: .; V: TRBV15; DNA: TGTGCCACCAGCAGAGAGGGGACAGGCATTTACGGCTACACCTTC; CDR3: CATSREGTGIYGYTF
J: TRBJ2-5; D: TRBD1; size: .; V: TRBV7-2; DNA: TGTGCCAGCAGCTTGTGGACAGGCAGGGAGACCCAGTACTTC; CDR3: CASSLWTGRETQYF
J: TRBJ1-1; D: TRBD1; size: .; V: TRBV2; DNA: TGTGCCAGCAGTTACAAAGGGACAGTAACTGAAGCTTTCTTT; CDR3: CASSYKGTVTEAFF
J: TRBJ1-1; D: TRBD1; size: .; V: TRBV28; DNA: TGTGCCAGCAGTTTGGGCAGGGGGCGAGAAGCTTTCTTT; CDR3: CASSLGRGREAFF
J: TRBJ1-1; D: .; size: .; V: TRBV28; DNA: TGTGCCAGCAGTTCCAACTATGGGACTGAAGCTTTCTTT; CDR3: CASSSNYGTEAFF
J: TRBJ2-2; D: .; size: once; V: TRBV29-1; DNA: TGCAGCGTTGTTCATAACACCGGGGAGCTGTTTTTT; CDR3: CSVVHNTGELFF
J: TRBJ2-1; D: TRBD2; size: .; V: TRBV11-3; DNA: TGTGCCAGCAGCTTAGATGGGGGCGGGGGGGCCGCAAATGAGCAGTTCTTC; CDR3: CASSLDGGGGAANEQFF
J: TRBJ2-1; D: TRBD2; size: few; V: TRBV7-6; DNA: TGTGCCAGCAGCTTAATTCGGGGGGGCCCAAATGAGCAGTTCTTC; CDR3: CASSLIRGGPNEQFF
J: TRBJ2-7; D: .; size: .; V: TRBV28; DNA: TGTGCCAGCAGTTTCAGGGCAGGGGCCTACGAGCAGTACTTC; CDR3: CASSFRAGAYEQYF
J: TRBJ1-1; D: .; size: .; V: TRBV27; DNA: TGTGCCAGCAGATCCATAGAGACCGCGGCTAAAGCTTTCTTT; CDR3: CASRSIETAAKAFF
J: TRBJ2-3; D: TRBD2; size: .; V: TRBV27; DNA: TGTGCCAGCAGTTTACTGGGCGCGGGAGGGCCGCCAGATACGCAGTATTTT; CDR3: CASSLLGAGGPPDTQYF
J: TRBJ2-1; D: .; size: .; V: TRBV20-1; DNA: TGCAGTGCCTGGGGGAGGAATGAGCAGTTCTTC; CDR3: CSAWGRNEQFF